The 22 T cell receptor beta chains presented below share a single source sample, sequenced in a study of T cell responses to AZD1222 COVID-19 vaccine. Data came from immunoSEQ multiplex PCR; TCRdb stores just in-frame clones and leaves some out. The sample yields about 150,000 clones, 75% to 95% seen once. Source: peripheral blood, taken on day 0 of AZD1222 vaccination. The receptors were gathered from an adult in good health.

The genes are TRBV11-3 and TRBJ2-3; possibly TRBD2 for D (6 bases). V lost 0 bases and J 5 bases, leaving 12 bases between the germline ends. CDR1 and CDR2 (germline): SGHNT, YENEEA. This CDR3 is 15 amino acids long. The CDR3 DNA is TGTGCCAGCAGCTTAGAAGGCGGAGGGGTAGATACGCAGTATTTT. This gives the protein CASSLEGGGVDTQYF.

The chain carries TRBV5-1 and TRBJ1-4, with D hard to call. There are 14 residues in the CDR3. Germline V gives CDR1 SGHRS, CDR2 YFSETQ. The V end lost 3 bases, the J end lost 7 bases, and 13 bases lay between the germline ends. In nucleotides, the CDR3 is TGCGCCAGCAGCTACTTTGACGAAAGTGAAAAACTGTTTTTT. Protein: CASSYFDESEKLFF.

The J gene is TRBJ2-7, the V gene TRBV7-9; tentatively, D is TRBD1 (7 bases). The germline gives CDR1 SEHNR, CDR2 FQNEAQ (reference sequence). This CDR3 region has 15 residues. The ends were cut back, 5 bases at V and 5 bases at J, with 19 bases in the middle. The CDR3 sequence is CASSTRTGGYDEQYF. For the CDR3, the DNA is TGTGCCAGCAGCACCCGGACAGGAGGGTACGACGAGCAGTACTTC.

V usage is TRBV6-5 and J usage is TRBJ2-4, with TRBD1 identical over 9 bases. The CDR3 is 16 amino acids. CDR1 MNHEY and CDR2 SVGAGI come from the germline V gene. The junction had 4 bases not matched to a gene; V was cut back by 2 bases and J by 2 bases. In DNA, the CDR3 is TGTGCCAGCAGTTACATACAGGGGGCAACCAAAAACATTCAGTACTTC. This encodes CASSYIQGATKNIQYF.

V gene TRBV19 combines with J gene TRBJ2-1; TRBD1 agrees at 9 bases. V trimming: 10 bases; J trimming: 7 bases; junction bases outside the gene matches: 5. CDR1 is LNHDA, CDR2 SQIVND, per germline (reference sequence). This CDR3 is 12 amino acids long. The CDR3 here is CATTDRGNEQFF. The CDR3 region has the DNA TGTGCCACCACGGACAGGGGTAATGAGCAGTTCTTC.

The genes are TRBV12-5 and TRBJ2-7, with 7 bases aligning to TRBD1. Germline V gene data show CDR1 as LGHNT and CDR2 as FRNRAP. The CDR3 sequence is 16 residues long. V trimming: 2 bases; J trimming: 6 bases; junction bases outside the gene matches: 13. DNA of the CDR3: TGTGCTAGTGGTTTGCCCCAAAGTGAGGGGGCGGTCGAGCAGTACTTC. Its translation is CASGLPQSEGAVEQYF.

The chain carries TRBV6-2 or TRBV6-3 and TRBJ1-1; maybe TRBD1 (5 bases). The CDR3 extends over 13 amino acids. CDR1 is MNHEY, CDR2 SVGEGT, per germline. The germline V and J ends were trimmed by 4 bases and 2 bases, with 8 bases remaining between them. The CDR3 spells CASSSTENTEAFF. The CDR3, as DNA: TGTGCCAGCAGTTCGACAGAAAACACTGAAGCTTTCTTT.

The V gene is TRBV6-1, the J gene TRBJ2-2, with 10 bases identical to TRBD2. The CDR3 spans 16 residues. Trimming took 0 bases from V and 6 from J; bases not matched to a gene: 4. Germline CDR1 and CDR2: MNHNS and SASEGT. The CDR3 coding sequence is TGTGCCAGCAGTGAAGCTGTAGCGGGGGGCTCCGGGGAGCTGTTTTTT. Translation gives CASSEAVAGGSGELFF.

The rearrangement uses TRBV7-9 and TRBJ2-7, with a possible D match to TRBD1 (6 bases). Germline loops: CDR1 SEHNR, CDR2 FQNEAQ (reference sequence). V dropped 7 bases and J dropped 4 bases, with 17 bases sitting between them. The length of the CDR3 is 14 residues. The CDR3 coding sequence is TGTGCCAGCACCACTGGGGCAGGGGCGTACGAGCAGTACTTC. Protein sequence: CASTTGAGAYEQYF.

This clone is deemed medium-sized. The chain is built from TRBV6-4 and TRBJ2-3, with TRBD2 identical over 7 bases. Losses at the gene ends were 6 bases for V and 4 bases for J; bases not matched to a gene: 10. The CDR3 length is 15 residues. Germline V gene sequence: CDR1 MRHNA, CDR2 SNTAGT. The CDR3 DNA follows: TGTGCCAGCAGCGAAAGCGGGACCCACCCAGATACGCAGTATTTT. Residues: CASSESGTHPDTQYF.

Only a few counts were recorded for this clone. CDR3 nucleotide sequence: TGTGCCAGCAGTGACGCCCCGGGACAGGGTAATGGCTACACCTTC. Protein sequence: CASSDAPGQGNGYTF. The chain joins TRBV6-4 to TRBJ1-2, with 9 bases lining up with TRBD1. The length of the CDR3 is 15 residues. V dropped 2 bases and J dropped 6; count of bases not matched to a gene: 7. Per germline, CDR1 MRHNA and CDR2 SNTAGT.

The V gene is TRBV28, the J gene TRBJ1-5, with 7 nucleotides matching TRBD1. Germline V gene lookup returns CDR1 MDHEN and CDR2 SYDVKM. V was pared by 3 bases and J by 4 bases, with 12 bases of the junction left unmatched. This CDR3 contains 17 residues. The CDR3 loop reads CASSFGPGTVGNQPQHF. The DNA for the CDR3 is TGTGCCAGCAGTTTCGGACCCGGGACAGTTGGGAATCAGCCCCAGCATTTT.

The chain joins TRBV7-9 to TRBJ2-7; 9 bases agree with TRBD1. The ends lost 5 bases at V and 7 bases at J; junction bases unmatched: 12. There are 15 residues in the CDR3. Germline loops: CDR1 SEHNR, CDR2 FQNEAQ (reference sequence). DNA for the CDR3: TGTGCCAGCAGCAGACCGGGACAGGGCCCTCGAGAGCAGTACTTC. This translates into CASSRPGQGPREQYF.

V is TRBV7-2 and J is TRBJ1-2; weak D call: TRBD1 (6 bases). Trimming removed 3 bases at V and 6 bases at J, with 11 bases between. Per the germline V gene, CDR1 is SGHTA and CDR2 is FQGNSA. The CDR3 consists of 13 residues. CDR3 DNA sequence: TGTGCCAGCAGCTTTGGGCAGGGGAATGGCTACACCTTC. It codes for CASSFGQGNGYTF.

The chain carries TRBV7-2 and TRBJ2-3; 11 bases fit TRBD2. Germline V gives CDR1 SGHTA, CDR2 FQGNSA. This CDR3 region has 16 residues. V shed 2 bases and J 4 bases; nucleotides not matched to a gene: 5. The CDR3 DNA follows: TGTGCCAGCAGCTTAAGAACTAGCGGGAGTGCAGATACGCAGTATTTT. Translated, it gives CASSLRTSGSADTQYF.

This clone was recorded once. V and J are TRBV14 and TRBJ2-5; the match to TRBD2 covers 10 bases. The J segment lost 7 bases and the V segment lost 4 bases, leaving 12 bases of the junction unmatched. The CDR3 totals 16 residues. From germline, CDR1 is SGHDN and CDR2 FVKESK. CDR3: CASSPLLAGEFGTQYF. CDR3 in DNA: TGTGCCAGCAGCCCATTGCTAGCGGGAGAATTTGGGACCCAGTACTTC.

This sequence joins TRBV7-3 and TRBJ2-5, with D maybe TRBD2 (6 bases). Per the germline V gene, CDR1 is SGHTA and CDR2 is FQGTGA. The V end lost 5 bases, the J end lost 3 bases, and 13 bases lay between the germline ends. The CDR3 runs 14 residues. This CDR3 reads CASSPQPGEETQYF. The CDR3, as DNA: TGTGCCAGCAGCCCACAGCCGGGGGAAGAGACCCAGTACTTC.

This sequence joins TRBV7-9 and TRBJ2-1; D is unresolved. The CDR3 loop spans 12 amino acids. The germline gives CDR1 SEHNR, CDR2 FQNEAQ (reference sequence). Trimming removed 4 bases at V and 8 bases at J, with 9 bases between. The chain's CDR3 is CASSSDTHEQFF. DNA for the CDR3: TGTGCCAGCAGCTCCGACACCCATGAGCAGTTCTTC.

This chain connects TRBV9 to TRBJ2-6; tentative D call: TRBD1 (6 bases). From germline, CDR1 is SGDLS and CDR2 YYNGEE. The CDR3 is 19 residues long. V was pared by 0 bases and J by 0 bases, with 16 bases between. The CDR3 DNA follows: TGTGCCAGCAGCGTAGAACAGGGTGACATTTCCTCTGGGGCCAACGTCCTGACTTTC. Amino acids: CASSVEQGDISSGANVLTF.

The V and J genes are TRBV7-9 and TRBJ1-4; 7 bases agree with TRBD1. Germline V gene sequence: CDR1 SEHNR, CDR2 FQNEAQ (reference sequence). The CDR3 loop spans 15 amino acids. V trimming: 5 bases; J trimming: 4 bases; junction bases outside the gene matches: 7. CDR3 in DNA: TGTGCCAGCAGCCCTCAGGGGGGAGGTAATGAAAAACTGTTTTTT. It codes for CASSPQGGGNEKLFF.

The J gene is TRBJ2-2, the V gene TRBV7-8; no clear D gene. CDR1 is SGHVS, CDR2 FQNEAQ, per germline. V gave up 5 bases and J gave up 6 bases, with 13 bases separating them. CDR3 length: 14 residues. The CDR3: CASSRPSPPGELFF. The CDR3 DNA reads TGTGCCAGCAGCCGCCCGAGTCCACCCGGGGAGCTGTTTTTT.

V gene TRBV2 combines with J gene TRBJ1-2, with D maybe TRBD1 (6 bases). V lost 4 bases and J lost 8, with 17 bases in between. CDR3 length: 14 residues. Germline CDR1 and CDR2: SNHLY and FYNNEI. This CDR3 reads CASSGEYRVGGYTF. CDR3 nucleotides: TGTGCCAGCAGTGGAGAATACAGGGTTGGCGGCTACACCTTC.